The next 20 T cell receptor beta chains were all read from a single sample in a study of cytomegalovirus exposure and HLA in healthy donors. Primers included in the PCR were 60 Vbeta and 13 Jbeta primers. The data were produced by immunoSEQ multiplex PCR, yet TCRdb's version contains in-frame clones alone and is incomplete. The sample has 90,000 to 100,000 clones, 60% to 85% seen once. Sequenced input: PBMCs. These receptors were collected from a man aged 60 to 69 in good health and CMV-seropositive.

V usage is TRBV7-9 and J usage is TRBJ2-7; TRBD2 aligns across 7 bases. After removal of 4 bases from V and 0 bases from J, the junction contained 15 bases not matched to a gene. The V gene's germline CDR1 is SEHNR and CDR2 FQNEAQ (reference sequence). This CDR3 contains 18 residues. CDR3 DNA sequence: TGTGCCAGCAGCTCAACCAGCCTTGGGGGGGGTCACTCCTACGAGCAGTACTTC. This translates into CASSSTSLGGGHSYEQYF.

J is TRBJ2-7 and V is TRBV5-1; the D gene is possibly TRBD1 (5 bases). Looked up from germline, CDR1 is SGHRS and CDR2 is YFSETQ. This CDR3 spans 13 amino acids. Trimming stripped 3 bases from V and 2 bases from J, with 9 bases between. The CDR3 spells CASSSTATYEQYF. CDR3 coding DNA: TGCGCCAGCAGCTCGACAGCGACCTACGAGCAGTACTTC. Supplemented by reference TRBV5-1 and TRBJ2-7, the full variable domain reads KAGVTQTPRYLIKTRGQQVTLSCSPISGHRSVSWYQQTPGQGLQFLFEYFSETQRNKGNFPGRFSGRQFSNSRSEMNVSTLELGDSALYLCASSSTATYEQYFGPGTRLTVT.

This chain uses TRBV5-6 with TRBJ2-7; D is undetermined. This CDR3 is built from 13 residues. V was clipped by 4 bases and J by 2 bases, with 10 bases between them. From germline, CDR1 is SGHDT and CDR2 YYEEEE. The CDR3 sequence is CASSRGSTYEQYF. The CDR3 DNA reads as TGTGCCAGCAGCCGCGGCAGCACCTACGAGCAGTACTTC.

The chain uses TRBV5-1 and TRBJ2-1, with D perhaps TRBD1 (5 bases). The CDR3 is 12 amino acids. CDR1 and CDR2 from the germline V gene are SGHRS and YFSETQ. Trimming pared 4 bases from V and 10 bases from J, leaving 12 bases between. CDR3 loop: CASSAQGDEQFF. The CDR3 DNA is TGCGCCAGCAGCGCTCAGGGTGACGAGCAGTTCTTC.

Details on this clone: This sample also contains other DNA sequences that code for the same CDR3. The rearrangement uses TRBV9 and TRBJ2-2; perhaps TRBD1 as D (5 bases). Germline V gene lookup returns CDR1 SGDLS and CDR2 YYNGEE. The CDR3 consists of 14 residues. V lost 1 base, J lost 2 bases, and 6 bases lay in between. This chain's CDR3 is CASSVTGNTGELFF. In DNA form, the CDR3 reads TGTGCCAGCAGCGTAACAGGCAACACCGGGGAGCTGTTTTTT.

The rearrangement joins TRBV2 to TRBJ1-5; 10 bases map to TRBD1. CDR3 size: 14 residues. The trim removed 4 bases at V and 5 bases at J, leaving 2 bases unmatched. Per the germline V gene, CDR1 is SNHLY and CDR2 is FYNNEI. CDR3 sequence reads: CASSGQGAHQPQHF. The CDR3 coding sequence is TGTGCCAGCAGTGGACAGGGGGCGCATCAGCCCCAGCATTTT.

Comments on this clone: Other DNA sequences in the same sample also yield this CDR3. This chain uses TRBV19 with TRBJ2-7; TRBD1 matches 9 bases. V trimming: 2 bases; J trimming: 5 bases; junction bases outside the gene matches: 7. The CDR3 length is 15 residues. Germline V gene data show CDR1 as LNHDA and CDR2 as SQIVND (reference sequence). Written as DNA, the CDR3 is TGTGCCAGTAGTATACCGGGACAGGGTAGCGACGAGCAGTACTTC. As protein: CASSIPGQGSDEQYF.

The CDR3 coding sequence is TGTGCCAGCAGCTCGGCAACGGGAAAGACCCAGTACTTC. Its translation is CASSSATGKTQYF. The V and J genes are TRBV5-4 and TRBJ2-5; tentative D call: TRBD2 (5 bases). Germline values: CDR1 SGHNT, CDR2 YYREEE (reference sequence). The CDR3 is made up of 13 amino acids. V shed 3 bases and J shed 6 bases, with 12 bases lying between them.

The genes are TRBV15 and TRBJ1-5; D unresolved. This CDR3 has 16 residues. V was clipped by 0 bases and J by 3 bases, with 12 bases between them. Germline V gene lookup returns CDR1 LNHNV and CDR2 YYDKDF (reference sequence). CDR3 amino acids: CATSRDGYHHNQPQHF. CDR3 DNA sequence: TGTGCCACCAGCAGAGACGGGTACCACCACAATCAGCCCCAGCATTTT.

V gene TRBV7-2 combines with J gene TRBJ2-3; D is possibly TRBD1 (5 bases). Trimming pared 5 bases from V and 1 base from J, leaving 13 bases between. Germline lookup yields CDR1 SGHTA and CDR2 FQGNSA. The CDR3 is made up of 15 amino acids. CDR3 amino acids: CASSLRVRGTDTQYF. CDR3 nucleotides: TGTGCCAGCAGCCTCAGGGTTAGAGGCACAGATACGCAGTATTTT. The full variable domain, rest sourced from reference TRBV7-2 and TRBJ2-3, is GAGVSQSPSNKVTEKGKDVELRCDPISGHTALYWYRQSLGQGLEFLIYFQGNSAPDKSGLPSDRFSAERTGGSVSTLTIQRTQQEDSAVYLCASSLRVRGTDTQYFGPGTRLTVL.

The J gene is TRBJ2-3, the V gene TRBV2, with 8 nucleotides matching TRBD1. The CDR3 consists of 15 residues. Germline CDR1 and CDR2: SNHLY and FYNNEI. V lost 7 bases, J lost 4 bases, and 10 bases stayed unmatched. The CDR3 bases are TGTGCCAGCACCTCGGGACAGGTAATCCCAGATACGCAGTATTTT. This codes for CASTSGQVIPDTQYF.

As to this clone: Other DNA sequences in this sample translate to the same CDR3. The chain joins TRBV4-1 to TRBJ2-7; possible D gene TRBD2, 5 bases. This CDR3 contains 14 residues. Germline CDR1 reads MGHRA; CDR2 reads YSYEKL. V was clipped by 0 bases and J by 7 bases, with 13 bases between them. The CDR3 DNA reads as TGCGCCAGCAGCCAAGATCTTCGGGGATGGGAGCAGTACTTC. Translated, it gives CASSQDLRGWEQYF.

The rearrangement links TRBV28 to TRBJ1-1; the match to TRBD1 covers 10 bases. Germline CDR1 and CDR2: MDHEN and SYDVKM. Trimming removed 6 bases from V and 3 bases from J; junction bases left unmatched: 13. The CDR3 runs 17 residues. CDR3 loop: CASSPRGQGFADTEAFF. In nucleotides, the CDR3 is TGTGCCAGCAGCCCTCGGGGACAGGGGTTTGCGGACACTGAAGCTTTCTTT.

The chain joins TRBV2 to TRBJ1-5; D perhaps matches TRBD1 (6 bases). V was shortened by 3 bases and J by 6 bases, with 9 bases between the two germline ends. The CDR3 contains 13 residues. The germline V gene encodes CDR1 SNHLY and CDR2 FYNNEI. CDR3 region: CASSDGQSQPQHF. CDR3 nucleotide sequence: TGTGCCAGCAGTGATGGACAGAGTCAGCCCCAGCATTTT.

Only a few counts were recorded for this clone. The chain links TRBV6-5 to TRBJ1-4, with D perhaps TRBD1 (5 bases). The CDR3 loop spans 13 amino acids. V lost 5 bases and J lost 15, with 19 bases in between. The V gene's germline CDR1 is MNHEY and CDR2 SVGAGI. CDR3 sequence reads: CASSPPGRGLMFF. The DNA of the CDR3 is TGTGCCAGCAGTCCCCCGGGGCGGGGGTTAATGTTTTTT.

This clone was seen once. The V gene is TRBV7-9, the J gene TRBJ2-7; 8 nucleotides align to TRBD2. This CDR3 is built from 14 residues. Germline trimming cut 2 bases from V and 2 bases from J; bases unmatched to any gene: 2. Germline loops: CDR1 SEHNR, CDR2 FQNEAQ (reference sequence). In DNA, the CDR3 is TGTGCCAGCAGCTTAACGGGGGGGGCCTACGAGCAGTACTTC. This gives the protein CASSLTGGAYEQYF.

V gene TRBV7-3 combines with J gene TRBJ1-1; D is uncertain. CDR1 is SGHTA, CDR2 FQGTGA, per germline. V dropped 5 bases and J dropped 0 bases, with 13 bases sitting between them. The CDR3 is 15 amino acids. CDR3 nucleotides: TGTGCCAGCAGCCCGAGACGGGGTATGAACACTGAAGCTTTCTTT. Protein: CASSPRRGMNTEAFF.

The sample holds many counts of this clone. The chain has TRBV29-1 and TRBJ2-1; D unclear. Trimming took 0 bases from V and 0 from J, leaving 3 bases between them. Germline V gives CDR1 SQVTM, CDR2 ANQGSEA. The CDR3 has 13 amino acids. The CDR3 protein is CSVEDSSYNEQFF. For the CDR3, the DNA is TGCAGCGTTGAAGATAGCTCCTACAATGAGCAGTTCTTC.

This chain connects TRBV10-3 to TRBJ2-1; D perhaps matches TRBD1 (6 bases). The length of the CDR3 is 14 residues. The V end lost 5 bases, the J end lost 1 base, and 9 bases lay between the germline ends. Per germline, CDR1 ENHRY and CDR2 SYGVKD. CDR3 in DNA: TGTGCCATCAGTTTGGACAGTTCCTACAATGAGCAGTTCTTC. This gives the protein CAISLDSSYNEQFF.

The J gene is TRBJ1-6, the V gene TRBV7-6; D gene ambiguous. Looked up from germline, CDR1 is SGHVS and CDR2 is FNYEAQ. The ends were cut back, 5 bases at V and 0 bases at J, with 11 bases in the middle. The CDR3 contains 16 residues. This CDR3 is CASSPRSSSYNSPLHF. The CDR3 DNA follows: TGTGCCAGCAGCCCCCGATCTAGCTCCTATAATTCACCCCTCCACTTT.